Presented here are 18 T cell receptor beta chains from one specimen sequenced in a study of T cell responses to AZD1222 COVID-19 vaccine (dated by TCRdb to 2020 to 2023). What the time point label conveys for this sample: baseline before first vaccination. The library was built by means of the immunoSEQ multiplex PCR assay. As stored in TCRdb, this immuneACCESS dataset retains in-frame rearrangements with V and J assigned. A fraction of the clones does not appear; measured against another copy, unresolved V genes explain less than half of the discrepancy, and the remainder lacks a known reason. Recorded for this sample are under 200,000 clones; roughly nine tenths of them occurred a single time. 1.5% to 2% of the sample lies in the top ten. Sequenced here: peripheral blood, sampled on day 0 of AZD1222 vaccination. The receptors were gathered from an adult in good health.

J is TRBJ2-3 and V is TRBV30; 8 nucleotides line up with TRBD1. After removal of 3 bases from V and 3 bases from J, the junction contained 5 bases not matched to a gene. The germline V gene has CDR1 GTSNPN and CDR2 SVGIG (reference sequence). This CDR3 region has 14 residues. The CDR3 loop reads CAWSRGQGTDTQYF. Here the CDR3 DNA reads TGTGCCTGGAGCCGAGGACAGGGTACAGATACGCAGTATTTT.

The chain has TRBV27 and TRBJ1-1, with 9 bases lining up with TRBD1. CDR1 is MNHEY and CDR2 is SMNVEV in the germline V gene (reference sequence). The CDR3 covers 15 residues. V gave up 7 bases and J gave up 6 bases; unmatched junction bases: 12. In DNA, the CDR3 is TGTGCCAGCACCCGCTTAGCCGGGACAGGGTCTGAAGCTTTCTTT. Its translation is CASTRLAGTGSEAFF.

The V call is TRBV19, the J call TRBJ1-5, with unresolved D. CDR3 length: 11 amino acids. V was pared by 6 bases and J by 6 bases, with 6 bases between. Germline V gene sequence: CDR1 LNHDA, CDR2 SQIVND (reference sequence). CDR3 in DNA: TGTGCCAGTAGCCAGGCTCAGCCCCAGCATTTT. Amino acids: CASSQAQPQHF.

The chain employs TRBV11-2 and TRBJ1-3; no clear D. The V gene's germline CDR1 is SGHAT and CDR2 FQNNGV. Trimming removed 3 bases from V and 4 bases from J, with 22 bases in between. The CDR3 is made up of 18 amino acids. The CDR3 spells CASSFVGSPPSSGNTIYF. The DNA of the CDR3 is TGTGCCAGCAGCTTTGTCGGGTCTCCTCCATCGTCGGGAAACACCATATATTTT.

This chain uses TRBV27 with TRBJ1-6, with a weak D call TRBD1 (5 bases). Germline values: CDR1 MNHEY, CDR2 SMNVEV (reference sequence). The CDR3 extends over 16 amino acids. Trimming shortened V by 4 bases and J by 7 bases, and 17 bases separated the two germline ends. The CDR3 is CASSSRTGLSNSPLHF. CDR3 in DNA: TGTGCCAGCAGTTCAAGGACGGGACTGTCAAATTCACCCCTCCACTTT.

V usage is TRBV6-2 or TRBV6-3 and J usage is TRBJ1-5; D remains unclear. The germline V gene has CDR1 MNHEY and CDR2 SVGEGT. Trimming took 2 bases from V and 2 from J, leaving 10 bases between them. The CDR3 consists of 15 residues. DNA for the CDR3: TGTGCCAGCAGTTACCAAGAGAAGGGCAATCAGCCCCAGCATTTT. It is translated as CASSYQEKGNQPQHF.

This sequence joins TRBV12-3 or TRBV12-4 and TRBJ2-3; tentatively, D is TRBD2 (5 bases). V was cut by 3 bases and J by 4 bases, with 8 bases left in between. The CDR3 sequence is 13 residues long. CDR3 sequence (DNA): TGTGCCAGCAGTTTTCAGGAGGCAGATACGCAGTATTTT. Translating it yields CASSFQEADTQYF.

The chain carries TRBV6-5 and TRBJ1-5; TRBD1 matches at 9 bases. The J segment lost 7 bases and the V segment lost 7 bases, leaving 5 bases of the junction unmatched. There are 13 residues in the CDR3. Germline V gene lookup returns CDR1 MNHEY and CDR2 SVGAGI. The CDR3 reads CASTTGGSQPQHF. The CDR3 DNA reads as TGTGCCAGCACCACAGGGGGCAGCCAGCCCCAGCATTTT.

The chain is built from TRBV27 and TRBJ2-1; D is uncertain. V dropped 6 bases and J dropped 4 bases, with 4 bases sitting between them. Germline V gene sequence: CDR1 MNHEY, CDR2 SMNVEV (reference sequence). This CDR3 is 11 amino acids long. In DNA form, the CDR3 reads TGTGCCAGCAGCGGGTACAATGAGCAGTTCTTC. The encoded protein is CASSGYNEQFF.

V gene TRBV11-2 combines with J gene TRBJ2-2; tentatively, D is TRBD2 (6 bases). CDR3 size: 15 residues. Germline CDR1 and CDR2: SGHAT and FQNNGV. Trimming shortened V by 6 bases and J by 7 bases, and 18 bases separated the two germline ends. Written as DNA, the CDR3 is TGTGCCAGCAGACTCATTTTTGGGGGGTTCGGGGAGCTGTTTTTT. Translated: CASRLIFGGFGELFF. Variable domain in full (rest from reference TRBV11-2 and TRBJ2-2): EAGVAQSPRYKIIEKRQSVAFWCNPISGHATLYWYQQILGQGPKLLIQFQNNGVVDDSQLPKDRFSAERLKGVDSTLKIQPAKLEDSAVYLCASRLIFGGFGELFFGEGSRLTVL.

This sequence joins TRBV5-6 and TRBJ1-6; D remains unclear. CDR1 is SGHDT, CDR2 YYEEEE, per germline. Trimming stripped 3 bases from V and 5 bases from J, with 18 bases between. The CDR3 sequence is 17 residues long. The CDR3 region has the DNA TGTGCCAGCAGCTCATTACTAGGAACACATGATAATTCACCCCTCCACTTT. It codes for CASSSLLGTHDNSPLHF.

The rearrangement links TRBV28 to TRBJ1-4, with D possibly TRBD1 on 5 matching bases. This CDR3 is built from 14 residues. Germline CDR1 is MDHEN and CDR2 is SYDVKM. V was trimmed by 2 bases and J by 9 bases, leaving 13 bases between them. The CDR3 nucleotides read TGTGCCAGCAGTTTAGAGGGGCCCAATCAAAAACTGTTTTTT. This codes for CASSLEGPNQKLFF.

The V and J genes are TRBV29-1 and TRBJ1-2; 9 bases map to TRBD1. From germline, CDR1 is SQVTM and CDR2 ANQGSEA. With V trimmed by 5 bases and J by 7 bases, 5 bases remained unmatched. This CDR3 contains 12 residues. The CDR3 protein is CSVHRTGAGYTF. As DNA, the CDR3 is TGCAGCGTTCACCGGACAGGGGCTGGCTACACCTTC.

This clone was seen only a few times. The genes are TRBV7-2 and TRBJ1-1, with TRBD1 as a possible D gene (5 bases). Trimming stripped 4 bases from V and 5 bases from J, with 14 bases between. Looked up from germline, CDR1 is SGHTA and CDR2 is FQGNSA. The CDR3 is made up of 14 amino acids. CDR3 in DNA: TGTGCCAGCAGCTCGCAGGGATTTGGGACTGAAGCTTTCTTT. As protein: CASSSQGFGTEAFF.

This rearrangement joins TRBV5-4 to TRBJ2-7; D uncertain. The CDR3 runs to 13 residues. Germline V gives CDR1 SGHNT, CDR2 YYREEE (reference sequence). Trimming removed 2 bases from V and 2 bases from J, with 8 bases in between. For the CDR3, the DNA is TGTGCCAGCAGCTTCCAGACTGCCTACGAGCAGTACTTC. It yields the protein CASSFQTAYEQYF.

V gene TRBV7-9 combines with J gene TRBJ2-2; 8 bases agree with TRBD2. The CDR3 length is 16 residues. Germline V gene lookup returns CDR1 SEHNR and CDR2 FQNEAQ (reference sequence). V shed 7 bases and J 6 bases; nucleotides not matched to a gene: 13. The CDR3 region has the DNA TGTGCCAGCACCCCTCCCGGGGGGGAAGGGGCCGGGGAGCTGTTTTTT. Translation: CASTPPGGEGAGELFF.

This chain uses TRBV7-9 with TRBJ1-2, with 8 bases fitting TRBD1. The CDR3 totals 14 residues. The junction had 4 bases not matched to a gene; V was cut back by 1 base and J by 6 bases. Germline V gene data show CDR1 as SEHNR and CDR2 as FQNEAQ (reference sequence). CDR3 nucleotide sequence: TGTGCCAGCAGCTTAGGTGGACAGGGCCATGGCTACACCTTC. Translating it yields CASSLGGQGHGYTF.

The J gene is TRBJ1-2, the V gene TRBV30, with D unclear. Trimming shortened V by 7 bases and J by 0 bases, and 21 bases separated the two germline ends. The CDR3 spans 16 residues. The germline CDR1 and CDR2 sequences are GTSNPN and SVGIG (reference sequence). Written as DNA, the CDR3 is TGTGCCTATAATGAGGACGGCGACCACACTAACTATGGCTACACCTTC. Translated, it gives CAYNEDGDHTNYGYTF.